What follows are 7 T cell receptor beta chains derived from one specimen sequenced in a study of breast tumors, draining lymph nodes, adjacent tissues. Samples came from axillary lymph nodes draining the breast cancer. MiXCR, run by TCRdb on the multiplex PCR reads, gives a single entry per CDR3 protein. In the table there are over 150,000 distinct CDR3 sequences, 33% of which are singletons. Material: axillary lymph node tissue. The receptors were gathered from a female donor with breast cancer. Some clones in this sample may be carry-over from other donors' samples.

As for this clonotype: The junction and the germline gene differ at one end; a read error may be behind it. The chain has TRBV9 and TRBJ2-7; TRBD1 agrees at 11 bases. CDR3 size: 15 residues. The germline CDR1 and CDR2 sequences are SGDLS and YYNGEE. CDR3 amino acids: CASSPRGQGAYVQYF. CDR3 nucleotides: TGTGCCAGCAGCCCTAGAGGACAGGGGGCCTACGTGCAGTACTTC.

This clonotype showed up many times. The chain carries TRBV4-2 and TRBJ2-1; 11 nucleotides agree with TRBD2. Unmatched junction bases numbered 4, after V lost 5 bases and J lost 4 bases. CDR3 size: 15 residues. Germline CDR1 and CDR2: LGHNA and YNFKEQ. The CDR3 reads CASSETSGAYNEQFF. CDR3 in DNA: TGTGCCAGCAGCGAGACTAGCGGGGCTTACAATGAGCAGTTCTTC.

This clonotype occurred many times. The chain joins TRBV6-5 to TRBJ1-2; 7 bases are a match to TRBD1. Germline trimming cut 8 bases from V and 4 bases from J; bases unmatched to any gene: 1. Germline CDR1 is MNHEY and CDR2 is SVGAGI. This CDR3 has 11 amino acids. CDR3 coding DNA: TGTGCCAGCGGGGACAGCTATGGCTACACCTTC. Translating gives CASGDSYGYTF.

This clonotype has a count of ten or more. The rearrangement joins TRBV13 to TRBJ1-5, with unresolved D. The CDR3 length is 16 residues. CDR1 and CDR2 (germline): PRHDT, FYEKMQ (reference sequence). The V end was cut by 6 bases, the J end by 2 bases, with 17 bases between. DNA of the CDR3: TGTGCCAGCAGTAGTCTGAGGGCCGGGGGCAATCAGCCCCAGCATTTT. It encodes CASSSLRAGGNQPQHF.

This clonotype has more than one count but fewer than ten. This chain joins TRBV14 and TRBJ2-4; either TRBD1 or TRBD2 may fit D (5 bases each). The V end lost 3 bases, the J end lost 6 bases, and 18 bases lay between the germline ends. Looked up from germline, CDR1 is SGHDN and CDR2 is FVKESK. CDR3 size: 16 residues. CDR3 sequence: CASSQKLGERGNIQYF. CDR3 nucleotide sequence: TGTGCCAGCAGCCAGAAGCTGGGGGAGAGGGGAAACATTCAGTACTTC.

Worth noting for this clonotype: Germline and junction disagree at one end, which may indicate a read error. The chain employs TRBV7-8 and TRBJ1-5; D is perhaps TRBD1 (6 bases). The CDR3 consists of 15 residues. Germline values: CDR1 SGHVS, CDR2 FQNEAQ. The CDR3 DNA reads as TGTGCCAGCAGCTCGATAGCGGGGGACAATCAGTCCCAGCATTTT. Protein: CASSSIAGDNQSQHF.

In this sample, this clonotype turned up many times. The chain uses TRBV5-1 and TRBJ1-4; D perhaps matches TRBD1 (6 bases). V lost 0 bases, J lost 8 bases, and 11 bases lay in between. The CDR3 extends over 14 amino acids. Per germline, CDR1 SGHRS and CDR2 YFSETQ. The CDR3 sequence is CASSLGGLLEKLFF. The CDR3 DNA reads TGCGCCAGCAGCTTGGGGGGGCTCTTGGAAAAACTGTTTTTT.